This is a list of T cell receptor beta chains from one sample in a study of OX40 agonist ivuxolimab in advanced cancers. The protocol was immunoSEQ multiplex PCR, while the TCRdb copy is restricted to in-frame clones and leaves out a portion. Here the sample spans more than 50,000 clones, 85% to 90% being singletons. Sequencing was performed on CD4+ or CD8+ T cells sorted from blood, taken in a trial of the OX40 agonist ivuxolimab. The receptors shown here come from an adult with an advanced solid tumor such as melanoma, head and neck, liver or kidney cancer. CDR3s include the opening cysteine and the closing phenylalanine or tryptophan. D genes are given only for firm matches. The listing skips clone size in some rows; elsewhere it reads once, few, many or a size class.

v_call,d_call,clone_size,j_call,cdr3_nt,cdr3_aa
TRBV6-5,NA,NA,TRBJ1-1,TGTGCCAGCAGTTACGGGGTAGTGGCTTTCTTT,CASSYGVVAFF
TRBV5-1,TRBD2,NA,TRBJ2-7,TGCGCCAGCAGCCCGGGACTAGCGGGAGTGAACTCCTACGAGCAGTACTTC,CASSPGLAGVNSYEQYF
TRBV7-9,NA,NA,TRBJ2-7,TGTGCCAGCAGCTTAATCTCCTACGAGCAGTACTTC,CASSLISYEQYF
TRBV6-5,NA,medium-sized,TRBJ1-6,TGTGCCAGCAGTTACTCCTACTCCAGCCCCCTCCACTTT,CASSYSYSSPLHF
TRBV5-1,TRBD2,NA,TRBJ2-1,TGCGCCAGCAGCTTAGTGGGCGGGAGCAACAATGAGCAGTTCTTC,CASSLVGGSNNEQFF
TRBV27,TRBD2,NA,TRBJ2-7,TGTGCCAGCAGACTTAGCGGGGACTACGAGCAGTACTTC,CASRLSGDYEQYF
TRBV4-1,NA,NA,TRBJ1-1,TGCGCCAGCAGCCAAGTTCTCGGGGAGACTGAAGCTTTCTTT,CASSQVLGETEAFF
TRBV2,NA,NA,TRBJ2-1,TGTGCCAGCAGTCGGGACTCGGGGCACAATGAGCAGTTCTTC,CASSRDSGHNEQFF
TRBV7-2,NA,NA,TRBJ2-1,TGTGCCAGCAGCCCCTACAACAATGAGCAGTTCTTC,CASSPYNNEQFF
TRBV2,NA,NA,TRBJ2-1,TGTGCCAGCAGTACCAATGAGCAGTTCTTC,CASSTNEQFF
TRBV10-3,NA,NA,TRBJ1-1,TGTGCCATCAGTGAGTCGGGTGGAGGGGTCATGGAAGCTTTCTTT,CAISESGGGVMEAFF
TRBV15,NA,NA,TRBJ2-5,TGTGCCACCAGCAGAACAACCACAAAACAAGAGACCCAGTACTTC,CATSRTTTKQETQYF